These 20 T cell receptor beta chains came from one sample sequenced in a study of control samples from healthy donors and cancer patients. Clones were sequenced by immunoSEQ multiplex PCR, and TCRdb holds only the in-frame ones, with some missing. The sample shows over 150,000 clones, 96% of them seen only once. The sample comprised blood. These TCRs come from a woman aged 30 to 39 in good health.

The chain links TRBV6-5 to TRBJ2-4, with 10 bases fitting TRBD1. CDR1 is MNHEY, CDR2 SVGAGI, per germline. The CDR3 length is 15 residues. V dropped 4 bases and J dropped 12; count of bases not matched to a gene: 12. The DNA for the CDR3 is TGTGCCAGCAGTTCATTCGCGGGGACAGGGGATGCTCAGTACTTC. Encoded protein: CASSSFAGTGDAQYF.

The chain recombines TRBV19 with TRBJ2-2; D is uncertain. V was trimmed by 3 bases and J by 4 bases, leaving 9 bases between them. The CDR3 has 14 residues. CDR1 is LNHDA and CDR2 is SQIVND in the germline V gene (reference sequence). As DNA, the CDR3 is TGTGCCAGTAGTATGGCCAGTTTCACCGGGGAGCTGTTTTTT. This gives the protein CASSMASFTGELFF.

The rearrangement links TRBV5-1 to TRBJ2-3; D unclear. This CDR3 has 14 amino acids. The germline CDR1 and CDR2 sequences are SGHRS and YFSETQ. Trimming shortened V by 0 bases and J by 5 bases, and 10 bases separated the two germline ends. In nucleotides, the CDR3 is TGCGCCAGCAGCTTGGTTGACTCCAGAGATACGCAGTATTTT. It yields the protein CASSLVDSRDTQYF.

The V gene is TRBV5-4, the J gene TRBJ2-1; D ambiguous. In germline, CDR1 is SGHNT, CDR2 YYREEE (reference sequence). Deletions cut 4 bases from V and 2 bases from J, with 13 bases between. The CDR3 runs to 15 residues. The CDR3 bases are TGTGCCAGCAGCCCGTTTGGGGTCCCCTACAATGAGCAGTTCTTC. Residues: CASSPFGVPYNEQFF.

The CDR3 DNA follows: TGTGCCAGCAGTGTGGGATCAGACGATACGCAGTATTTT. This sequence encodes CASSVGSDDTQYF. The chain links TRBV28 to TRBJ2-3; D not certain. Trimming cost V 5 bases and J 6 bases, with 12 bases left between them. There are 13 residues in the CDR3. Germline CDR1 reads MDHEN; CDR2 reads SYDVKM.

The chain joins TRBV7-2 to TRBJ1-1; TRBD1 agrees at 9 bases. The CDR3 totals 15 residues. Unmatched junction bases numbered 11, after V lost 9 bases and J lost 3 bases. Looked up from germline, CDR1 is SGHTA and CDR2 is FQGNSA. The CDR3 here is CARLQGASGDTEAFF. CDR3 DNA sequence: TGTGCCAGGTTACAGGGGGCGTCGGGTGACACTGAAGCTTTCTTT.

Only one count was recorded for this clone. The chain couples TRBV30 to TRBJ1-1, with D unresolved. Trimming pared 2 bases from V and 4 bases from J, leaving 14 bases between. CDR1 and CDR2 from the germline V gene are GTSNPN and SVGIG (reference sequence). The CDR3 covers 14 residues. Written as DNA, the CDR3 is TGTGCCTGGAGTCCTACTTCTTCCGGCACTGAAGCTTTCTTT. Protein: CAWSPTSSGTEAFF.

This chain links TRBV6-5 with TRBJ1-6; TRBD1 might be the D (5 bases). The CDR3 totals 14 residues. Germline V gives CDR1 MNHEY, CDR2 SVGAGI. V lost 2 bases to trimming and J lost 8 bases, with 10 bases between them. The CDR3 DNA is TGTGCCAGCAGTTACCAGGGTGGACATTCACCCCTCCACTTT. Protein sequence: CASSYQGGHSPLHF.

The chain uses TRBV4-1 and TRBJ2-1; maybe TRBD1 (5 bases). The CDR3 is 16 residues long. V was cut by 0 bases and J by 3 bases, with 12 bases left in between. Looked up from germline, CDR1 is MGHRA and CDR2 is YSYEKL. The CDR3 loop is CASSQEVSTVYNEQFF. The DNA for the CDR3 is TGCGCCAGCAGCCAAGAAGTCTCGACAGTCTACAATGAGCAGTTCTTC.

The chain links TRBV18 to TRBJ1-5; 8 bases map to TRBD1. J lost 3 bases, V lost 2 bases, and 3 bases had no gene match. The length of the CDR3 is 15 residues. The V gene's germline CDR1 is KGHSH and CDR2 LQKENI. Written as DNA, the CDR3 is TGTGCCAGCTCACCAGGACAGGGTATCAATCAGCCCCAGCATTTT. Translation gives CASSPGQGINQPQHF.

The V call is TRBV28, the J call TRBJ1-2, with 9 nucleotides matching TRBD1. V shed 5 bases and J 4 bases; nucleotides not matched to a gene: 8. Germline V CDR1 and CDR2: MDHEN, SYDVKM. The length of the CDR3 is 15 residues. The CDR3 region is CASSLLEGQGYGYTF. DNA of the CDR3: TGTGCCAGCAGTCTATTGGAGGGACAGGGCTATGGCTACACCTTC.

The chain combines TRBV6-6 with TRBJ2-2; unclear D gene. There are 11 residues in the CDR3. Germline V gene data show CDR1 as MNHNY and CDR2 as SVGAGI (reference sequence). V was cut by 8 bases and J by 4 bases, with 5 bases left in between. The CDR3 sequence is CASQFTGELFF. In DNA, the CDR3 is TGTGCCAGCCAGTTCACCGGGGAGCTGTTTTTT.

The genes are TRBV19 and TRBJ1-4; D uncertain. This CDR3 contains 12 residues. V was clipped by 4 bases and J by 8 bases, with 8 bases between them. From germline, CDR1 is LNHDA and CDR2 SQIVND (reference sequence). The CDR3 DNA is TGTGCCAGTAGTAGACTCGGGGAAAAACTGTTTTTT. It specifies CASSRLGEKLFF.

This chain links TRBV2 with TRBJ1-2, with D hard to call. Deletions cut 3 bases from V and 6 bases from J, with 11 bases between. In germline, CDR1 is SNHLY, CDR2 FYNNEI. The CDR3 runs 13 residues. CDR3 bases: TGTGCCAGCAGTGACAGCCGACGGAATGGCTACACCTTC. This encodes CASSDSRRNGYTF.

The chain couples TRBV5-4 to TRBJ1-2; D call uncertain. Germline CDR1 reads SGHNT; CDR2 reads YYREEE (reference sequence). The CDR3 loop spans 11 amino acids. The V and J ends lost 1 base and 7 bases respectively, with 5 bases between them. The CDR3: CASSLYSGYTF. Here the CDR3 DNA reads TGTGCCAGCAGCTTGTATTCTGGCTACACCTTC.

This clone was counted a single time. The V and J genes are TRBV10-3 and TRBJ2-5, with D uncertain. The CDR3 runs 12 residues. Germline V gene sequence: CDR1 ENHRY, CDR2 SYGVKD. V was cut by 3 bases and J by 3 bases, with 5 bases left in between. The CDR3 nucleotides are TGTGCCATCAGTGACGTGGAAGAGACCCAGTACTTC. Its translation is CAISDVEETQYF.

This chain joins TRBV4-2 and TRBJ2-1; D tentatively reads TRBD1 or TRBD2 (5 bases each). Germline CDR1 LGHNA, CDR2 YNFKEQ. The CDR3 runs 15 residues. The V gene lost 0 bases and the J gene lost 7 bases, with 13 bases spanning the gap. In nucleotides, the CDR3 is TGTGCCAGCAGCCAAGAGGGGGTCAGGGAGAATGAGCAGTTCTTC. Residues: CASSQEGVRENEQFF.

The chain employs TRBV10-1 and TRBJ2-5; D remains ambiguous. This CDR3 is built from 15 residues. The V and J ends lost 0 bases and 1 base respectively, with 9 bases between them. In germline, CDR1 is WNHNN, CDR2 SYGVQD (reference sequence). This CDR3 is CASSESPKTQETQYF. DNA for the CDR3: TGCGCCAGCAGTGAGTCCCCGAAGACCCAAGAGACCCAGTACTTC.

The chain is built from TRBV5-4 and TRBJ1-4; 8 bases align to TRBD1. The CDR3 has 14 residues. J was trimmed by 6 bases and V by 2 bases; bases with no gene match: 3. Per germline, CDR1 SGHNT and CDR2 YYREEE (reference sequence). CDR3 amino acids: CASSLQGDHEKLFF. The CDR3 coding sequence is TGTGCCAGCAGCTTACAGGGGGACCATGAAAAACTGTTTTTT.

J is TRBJ2-5 and V is TRBV3-1 (or the pseudogene TRBV3-2), with D uncertain. The germline CDR1 and CDR2 sequences are LGHDT and YNNKEL (reference sequence). Trimming pared 8 bases from V and 5 bases from J, leaving 12 bases between. The CDR3 consists of 12 residues. The CDR3, as DNA: TGTGCCAGCGTATCAGCAGCGGAGACCCAGTACTTC. It is translated as CASVSAAETQYF.